This T cell receptor beta chain is drawn from a study of human T cells and chemical hapten exposure. For the library, individual cDNA molecules each received unique molecular identifiers. TCRdb ran MiXCR on the reads and lists one entry per CDR3 protein. The sample carries about 120,000 distinct CDR3 sequences, around 8.5% recorded once. This clonotype appeared many times. Extraction yielded total RNA from whole blood (unfractionated). The sequence derives from a human donor in good health. Some clones in this sample may be carry-over from other donors' samples. Sequencing was done on a sample of whole blood.

Here the CDR3 DNA reads TGTGCCAGCAGTTACGACAGCTTTAACTATGGCTACACCTTC. This sequence encodes CASSYDSFNYGYTF. J is TRBJ1-2 and V is TRBV6-2 or TRBV6-3, with D perhaps TRBD1 (5 bases). Per germline, CDR1 MNHEY and CDR2 SVGEGT. The CDR3 length is 14 residues. Trimming pared 2 bases from V and 1 base from J, leaving 8 bases between.